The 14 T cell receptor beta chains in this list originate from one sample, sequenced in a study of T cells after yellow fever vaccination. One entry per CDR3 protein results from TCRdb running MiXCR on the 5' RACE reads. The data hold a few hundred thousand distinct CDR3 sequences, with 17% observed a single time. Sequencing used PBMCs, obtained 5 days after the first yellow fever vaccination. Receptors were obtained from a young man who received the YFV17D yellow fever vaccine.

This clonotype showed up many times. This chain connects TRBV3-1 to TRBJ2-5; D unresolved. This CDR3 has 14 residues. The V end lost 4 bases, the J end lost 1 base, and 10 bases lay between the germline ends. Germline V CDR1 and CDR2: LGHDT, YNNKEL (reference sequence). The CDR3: CASSPLGGQETQYF. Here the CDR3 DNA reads TGTGCCAGCAGCCCCCTGGGTGGCCAAGAGACCCAGTACTTC.

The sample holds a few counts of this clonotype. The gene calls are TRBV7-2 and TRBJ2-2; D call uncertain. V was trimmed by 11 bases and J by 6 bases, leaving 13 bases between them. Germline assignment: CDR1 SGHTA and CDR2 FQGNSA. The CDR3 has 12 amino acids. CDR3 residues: CAWWSGAGELFF. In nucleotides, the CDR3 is TGTGCCTGGTGGTCTGGGGCCGGGGAGCTGTTTTTT.

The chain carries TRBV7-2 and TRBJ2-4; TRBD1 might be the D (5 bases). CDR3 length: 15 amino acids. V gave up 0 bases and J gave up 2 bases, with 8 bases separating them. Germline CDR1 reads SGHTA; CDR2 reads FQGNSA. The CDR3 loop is CASSLAGVTKNIQYF. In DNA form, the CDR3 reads TGTGCCAGCAGCTTAGCAGGGGTGACCAAAAACATTCAGTACTTC.

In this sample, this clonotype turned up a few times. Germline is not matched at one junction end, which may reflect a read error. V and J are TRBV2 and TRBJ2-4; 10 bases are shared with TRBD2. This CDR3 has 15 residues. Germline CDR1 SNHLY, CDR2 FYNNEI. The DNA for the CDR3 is TGTGCCAGCAGTACCGGGACTAGCGTATACTCCATTCCGTACTTC. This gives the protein CASSTGTSVYSIPYF.

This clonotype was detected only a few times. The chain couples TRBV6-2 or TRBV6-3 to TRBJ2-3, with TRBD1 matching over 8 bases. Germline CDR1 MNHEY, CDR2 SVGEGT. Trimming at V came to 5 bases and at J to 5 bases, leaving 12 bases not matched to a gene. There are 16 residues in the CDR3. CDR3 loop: CASSTPSGGLGDTQYF. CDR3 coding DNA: TGTGCCAGCAGTACCCCATCAGGGGGCTTAGGAGATACGCAGTATTTT.

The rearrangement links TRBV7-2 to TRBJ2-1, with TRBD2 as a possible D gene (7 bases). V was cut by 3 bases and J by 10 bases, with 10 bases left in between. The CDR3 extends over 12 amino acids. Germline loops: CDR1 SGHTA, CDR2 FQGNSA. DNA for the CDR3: TGTGCCAGCAGCTTTGGGGGGGCGGAGCAGTTCTTC. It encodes CASSFGGAEQFF. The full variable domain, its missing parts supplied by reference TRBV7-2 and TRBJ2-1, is GAGVSQSPSNKVTEKGKDVELRCDPISGHTALYWYRQSLGQGLEFLIYFQGNSAPDKSGLPSDRFSAERTGGSVSTLTIQRTQQEDSAVYLCASSFGGAEQFFGPGTRLTVL.

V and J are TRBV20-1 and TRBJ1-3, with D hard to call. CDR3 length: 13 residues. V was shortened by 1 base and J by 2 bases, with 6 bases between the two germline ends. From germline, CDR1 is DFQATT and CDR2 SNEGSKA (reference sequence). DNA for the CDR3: TGCAGTGCTAGAGTGATTCCTGGAAACACCATATATTTT. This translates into CSARVIPGNTIYF.

The CDR3: CASSVNTGFSGNTIYF. In DNA form, the CDR3 reads TGTGCCAGCAGCGTAAACACCGGCTTCTCTGGAAACACCATATATTTT. This sequence joins TRBV9 and TRBJ1-3; D is uncertain. Trimming pared 1 base from V and 0 bases from J, leaving 11 bases between. The CDR3 totals 16 residues. The germline CDR1 and CDR2 sequences are SGDLS and YYNGEE.

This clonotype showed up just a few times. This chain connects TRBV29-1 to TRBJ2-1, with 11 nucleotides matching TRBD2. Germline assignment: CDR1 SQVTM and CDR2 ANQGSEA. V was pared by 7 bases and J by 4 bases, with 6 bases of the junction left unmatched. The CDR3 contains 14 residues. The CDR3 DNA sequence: TGCAGCGCCCCGACTAGCGGGACTTACAATGAGCAGTTCTTC. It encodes CSAPTSGTYNEQFF.

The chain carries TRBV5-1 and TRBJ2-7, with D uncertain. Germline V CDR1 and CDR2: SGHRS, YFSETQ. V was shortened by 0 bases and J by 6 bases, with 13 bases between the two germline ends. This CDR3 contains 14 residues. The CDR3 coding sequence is TGCGCCAGCAGCTTGGGCTATACAGCTACCGAGCAGTACGTC. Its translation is CASSLGYTATEQYV.

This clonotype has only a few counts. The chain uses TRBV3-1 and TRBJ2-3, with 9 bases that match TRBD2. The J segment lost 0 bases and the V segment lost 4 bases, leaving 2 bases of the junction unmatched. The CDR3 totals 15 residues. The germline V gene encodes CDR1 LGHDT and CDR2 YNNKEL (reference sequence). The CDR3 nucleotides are TGTGCCAGCAGCCCTAGCGGGGAGAGCACAGATACGCAGTATTTT. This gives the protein CASSPSGESTDTQYF.

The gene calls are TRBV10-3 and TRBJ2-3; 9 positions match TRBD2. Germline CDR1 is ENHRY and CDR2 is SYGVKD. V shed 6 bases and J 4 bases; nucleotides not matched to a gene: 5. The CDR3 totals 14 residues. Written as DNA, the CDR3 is TGTGCCATCAGAGATAGCGGGGGCGCAGATACGCAGTATTTT. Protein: CAIRDSGGADTQYF.

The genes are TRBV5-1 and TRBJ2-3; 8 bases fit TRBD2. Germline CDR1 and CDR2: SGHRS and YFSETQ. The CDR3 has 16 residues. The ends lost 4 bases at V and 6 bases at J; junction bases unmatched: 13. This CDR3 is CASSLAGGGMLDTQYF. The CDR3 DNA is TGCGCCAGCAGCCTCGCCGGGGGGGGAATGTTGGATACGCAGTATTTT.

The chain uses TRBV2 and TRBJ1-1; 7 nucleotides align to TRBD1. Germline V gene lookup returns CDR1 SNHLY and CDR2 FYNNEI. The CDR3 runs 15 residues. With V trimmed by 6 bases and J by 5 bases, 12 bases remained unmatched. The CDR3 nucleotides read TGTGCCAGCAGCCGCCGAGGGGCAGGGGGGACTGAAGCTTTCTTT. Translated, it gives CASSRRGAGGTEAFF.